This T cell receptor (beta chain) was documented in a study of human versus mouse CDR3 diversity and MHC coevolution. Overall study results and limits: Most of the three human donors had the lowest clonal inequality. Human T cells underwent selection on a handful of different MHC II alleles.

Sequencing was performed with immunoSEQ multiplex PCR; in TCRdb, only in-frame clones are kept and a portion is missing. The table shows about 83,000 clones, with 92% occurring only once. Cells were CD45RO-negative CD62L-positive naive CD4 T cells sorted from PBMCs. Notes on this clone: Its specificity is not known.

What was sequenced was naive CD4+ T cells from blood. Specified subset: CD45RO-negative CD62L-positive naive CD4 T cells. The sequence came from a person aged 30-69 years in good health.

CDR3 in DNA: TGCGCCAGCAGCAAGGACAGGCCAATGAACACTGAAGCTTTCTTT. Amino acids: CASSKDRPMNTEAFF. The rearrangement links TRBV5-1 to TRBJ1-1; 7 positions agree with TRBD1. Germline trimming cut 4 bases from V and 0 bases from J; bases unmatched to any gene: 6. Germline V CDR1 and CDR2: SGHRS, YFSETQ. CDR3 length equals 15 residues.